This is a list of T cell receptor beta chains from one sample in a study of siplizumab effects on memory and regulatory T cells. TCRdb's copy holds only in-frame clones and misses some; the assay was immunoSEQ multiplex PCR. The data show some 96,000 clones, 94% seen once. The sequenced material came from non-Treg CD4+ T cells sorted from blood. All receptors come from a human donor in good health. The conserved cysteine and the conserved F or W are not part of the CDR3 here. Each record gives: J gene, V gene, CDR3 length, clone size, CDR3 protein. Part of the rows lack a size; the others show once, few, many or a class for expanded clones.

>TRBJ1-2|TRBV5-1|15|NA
ASSQSTGTGGFYGYT
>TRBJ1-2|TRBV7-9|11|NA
ASSLRTGRGYT
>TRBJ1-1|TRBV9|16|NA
ASSVGVDASLANTEAF
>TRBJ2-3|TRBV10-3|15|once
AISGTTSGRRADTQY
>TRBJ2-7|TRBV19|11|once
ASSIGIAYEQY
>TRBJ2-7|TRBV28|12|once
ASRLWDGSYEQY
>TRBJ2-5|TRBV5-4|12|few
ASSLGGRQETQY
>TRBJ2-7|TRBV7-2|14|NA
ASSLGVMGANYEQY
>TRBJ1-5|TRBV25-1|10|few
ASSGDTQPQH
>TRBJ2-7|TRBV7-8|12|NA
ASSLSGANYEQY
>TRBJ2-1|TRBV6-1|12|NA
ASSEIWTSDEQF
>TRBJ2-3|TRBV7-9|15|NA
ASSFRGNRGATDTQY
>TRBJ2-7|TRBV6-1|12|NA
ASSSAGSSYEQY
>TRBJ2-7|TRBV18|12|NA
ASQPQGTSNEQY
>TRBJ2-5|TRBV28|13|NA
ASRGNTQVQETQY
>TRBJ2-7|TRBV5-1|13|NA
ASSSPGTGAYEQY
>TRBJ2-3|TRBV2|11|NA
ARGTGGTDTQY
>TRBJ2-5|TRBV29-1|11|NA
SVVLTTQETQY
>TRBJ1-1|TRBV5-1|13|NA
ASSLEGQRNTEAF
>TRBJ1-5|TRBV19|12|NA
ASRSQGRNQPQH
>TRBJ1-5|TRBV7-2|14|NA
ASSLNSGTGNQPQH
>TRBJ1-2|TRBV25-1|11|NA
ASTRQGDYGYT
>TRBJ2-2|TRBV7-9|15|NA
ASSNADRDSYSGELF
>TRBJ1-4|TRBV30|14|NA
AWSRGFGATNEKLF
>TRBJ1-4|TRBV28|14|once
ASSEGASLPNEKLF
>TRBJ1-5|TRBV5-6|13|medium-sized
ASSLTTASYQPQH
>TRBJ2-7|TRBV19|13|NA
ASSMFSAIGGEQY
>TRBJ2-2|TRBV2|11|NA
ASRASSTGELF
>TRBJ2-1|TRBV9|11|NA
ASSEDSYNEQF
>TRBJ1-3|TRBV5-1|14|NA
ASSSIGTDGGNTIY
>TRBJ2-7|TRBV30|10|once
AWGSQGYEQY
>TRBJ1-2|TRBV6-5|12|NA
ASSYSGQGSGYT
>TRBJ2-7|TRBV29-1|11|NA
SVVSPGTYEQY
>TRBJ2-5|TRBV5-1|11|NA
ASSTNRGETQY
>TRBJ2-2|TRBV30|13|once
AWSVRGVGAGELF
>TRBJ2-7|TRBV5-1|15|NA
ASSFAIKRDRGLEQY
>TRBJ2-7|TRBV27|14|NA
ASRPPGTSGIYEQY
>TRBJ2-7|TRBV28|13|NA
ASSLPGQGFREQY
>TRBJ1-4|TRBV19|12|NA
ASRHDSGHEKLF
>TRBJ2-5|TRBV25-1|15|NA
ASSEGASGGYQETQY
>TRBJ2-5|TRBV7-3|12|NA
ASSLRGRGETQY
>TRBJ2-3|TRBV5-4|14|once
ASTIGLAGSTDTQY
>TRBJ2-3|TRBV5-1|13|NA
ASSFLDRDTDTQY
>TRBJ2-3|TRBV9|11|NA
ASSVVSTDTQY
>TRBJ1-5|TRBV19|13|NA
ASSYLDSPYQPQH
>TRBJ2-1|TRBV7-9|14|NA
ASSSPAGGLRREQF
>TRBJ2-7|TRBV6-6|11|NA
ASSYTGRYEQY
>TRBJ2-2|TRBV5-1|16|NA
ASSFRTSGRTSTGELF
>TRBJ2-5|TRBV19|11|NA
ASRTANQETQY
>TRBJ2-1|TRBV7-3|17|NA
ASSLIRLAGGSNLHEQF
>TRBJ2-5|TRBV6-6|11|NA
ASSYGGGETQY
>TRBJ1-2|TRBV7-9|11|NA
ASSLALGHGYT
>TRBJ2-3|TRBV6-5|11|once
ASSRGHTDTQY
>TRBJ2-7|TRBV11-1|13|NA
ASSLEAFGTYEQY
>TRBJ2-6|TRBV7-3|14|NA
ASSPSRNSGANVLT
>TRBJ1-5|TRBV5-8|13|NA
ASSLVSVFNQPQH
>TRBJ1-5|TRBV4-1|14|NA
ASSPSQQGFGQPQH
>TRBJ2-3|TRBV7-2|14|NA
ASSTKWLAGTDTQY
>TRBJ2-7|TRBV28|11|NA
ASSQQGAYEQY